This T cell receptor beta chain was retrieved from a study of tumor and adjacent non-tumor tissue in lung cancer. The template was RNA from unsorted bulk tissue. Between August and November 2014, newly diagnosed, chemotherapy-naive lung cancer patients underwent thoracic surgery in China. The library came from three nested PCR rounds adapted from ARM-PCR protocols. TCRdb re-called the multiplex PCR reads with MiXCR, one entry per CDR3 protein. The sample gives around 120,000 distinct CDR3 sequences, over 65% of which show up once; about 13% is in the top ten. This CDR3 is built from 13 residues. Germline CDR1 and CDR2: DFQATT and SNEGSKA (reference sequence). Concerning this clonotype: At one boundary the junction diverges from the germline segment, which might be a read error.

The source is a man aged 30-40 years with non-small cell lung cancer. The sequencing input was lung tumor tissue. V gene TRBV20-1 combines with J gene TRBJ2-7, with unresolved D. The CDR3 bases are TGCAATGCTAGAGTTCCCTCCTCTTACGAGCAGTACTTC. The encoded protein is CNARVPSSYEQYF.